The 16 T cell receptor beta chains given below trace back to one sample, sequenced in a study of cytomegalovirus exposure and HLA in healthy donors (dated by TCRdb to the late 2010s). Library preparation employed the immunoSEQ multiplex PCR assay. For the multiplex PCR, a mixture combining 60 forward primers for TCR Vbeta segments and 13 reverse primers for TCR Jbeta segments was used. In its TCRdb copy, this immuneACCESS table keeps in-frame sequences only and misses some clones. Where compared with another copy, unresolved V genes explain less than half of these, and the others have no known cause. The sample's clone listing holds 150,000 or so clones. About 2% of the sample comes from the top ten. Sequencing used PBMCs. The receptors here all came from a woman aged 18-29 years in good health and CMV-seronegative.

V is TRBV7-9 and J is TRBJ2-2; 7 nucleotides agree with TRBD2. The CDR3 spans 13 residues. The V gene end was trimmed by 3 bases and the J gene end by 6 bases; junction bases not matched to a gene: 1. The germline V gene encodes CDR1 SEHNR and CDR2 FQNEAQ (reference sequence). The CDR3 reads CASSLGGSGELFF. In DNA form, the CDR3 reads TGTGCCAGCAGCTTGGGGGGGTCCGGGGAGCTGTTTTTT.

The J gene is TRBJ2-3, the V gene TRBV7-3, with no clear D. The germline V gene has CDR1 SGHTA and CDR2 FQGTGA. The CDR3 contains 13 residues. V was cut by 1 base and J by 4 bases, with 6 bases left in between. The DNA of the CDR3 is TGTGCCAGCAGCTTAAGTGGCTCAGATACGCAGTATTTT. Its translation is CASSLSGSDTQYF.

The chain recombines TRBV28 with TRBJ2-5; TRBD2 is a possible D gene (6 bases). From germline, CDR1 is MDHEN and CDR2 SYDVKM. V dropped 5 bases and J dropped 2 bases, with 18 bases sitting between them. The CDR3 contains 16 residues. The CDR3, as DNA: TGTGCCAGCAGTCCCCTTCGCCTAGCGCGTCAAGAGACCCAGTACTTC. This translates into CASSPLRLARQETQYF.

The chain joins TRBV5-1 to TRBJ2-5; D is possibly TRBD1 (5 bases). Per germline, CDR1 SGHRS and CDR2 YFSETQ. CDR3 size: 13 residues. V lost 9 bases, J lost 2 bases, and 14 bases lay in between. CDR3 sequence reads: CATSRQTQETQYF. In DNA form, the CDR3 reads TGCGCCACCTCGCGACAGACACAAGAGACCCAGTACTTC.

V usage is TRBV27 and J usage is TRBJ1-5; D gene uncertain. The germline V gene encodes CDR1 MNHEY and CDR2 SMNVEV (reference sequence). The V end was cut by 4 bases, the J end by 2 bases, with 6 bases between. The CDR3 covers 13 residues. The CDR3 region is CASSSSRNQPQHF. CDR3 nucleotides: TGTGCCAGCAGTTCGTCTCGCAATCAGCCCCAGCATTTT.

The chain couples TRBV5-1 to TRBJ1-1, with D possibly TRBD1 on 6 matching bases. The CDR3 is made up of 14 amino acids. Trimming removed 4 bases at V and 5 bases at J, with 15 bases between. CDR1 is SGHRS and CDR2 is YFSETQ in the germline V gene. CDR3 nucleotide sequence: TGCGCCAGCAGCCCGGGACAAGGAGGTACTGAAGCTTTCTTT. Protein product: CASSPGQGGTEAFF.

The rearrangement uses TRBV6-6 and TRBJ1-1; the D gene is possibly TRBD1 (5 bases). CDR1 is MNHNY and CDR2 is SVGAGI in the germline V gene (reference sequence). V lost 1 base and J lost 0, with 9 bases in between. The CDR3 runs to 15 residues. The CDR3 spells CASSYYQGLNTEAFF. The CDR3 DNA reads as TGTGCCAGCAGTTACTACCAGGGTTTGAACACTGAAGCTTTCTTT.

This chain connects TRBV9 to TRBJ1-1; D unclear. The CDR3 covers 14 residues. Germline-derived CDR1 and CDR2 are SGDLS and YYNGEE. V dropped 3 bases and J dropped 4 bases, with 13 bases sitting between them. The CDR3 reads CASSGGQSGTEAFF. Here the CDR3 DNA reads TGTGCCAGCAGCGGCGGCCAATCGGGCACTGAAGCTTTCTTT.

The CDR3 loop reads CASSIYGTSTDTQYF. For the CDR3, the DNA is TGTGCCAGTAGTATTTATGGGACTAGCACAGATACGCAGTATTTT. The chain combines TRBV19 with TRBJ2-3; D might be TRBD2 (6 bases). With 3 bases removed from V and 0 bases from J, the gap between germline ends came to 10 bases. Germline CDR1 LNHDA, CDR2 SQIVND (reference sequence). CDR3 size: 15 residues.

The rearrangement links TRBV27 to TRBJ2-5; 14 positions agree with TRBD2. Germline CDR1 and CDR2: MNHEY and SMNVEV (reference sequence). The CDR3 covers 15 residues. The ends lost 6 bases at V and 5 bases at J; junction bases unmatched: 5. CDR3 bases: TGTGCCAGCAGATCAGGGACTAGCGGGAGTGAGACCCAGTACTTC. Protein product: CASRSGTSGSETQYF.

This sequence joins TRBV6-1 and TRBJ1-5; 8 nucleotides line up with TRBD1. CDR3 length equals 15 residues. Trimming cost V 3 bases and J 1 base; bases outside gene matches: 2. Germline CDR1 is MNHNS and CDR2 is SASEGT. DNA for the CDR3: TGTGCCAGCAGTGAGGGACAGGCGAGCAATCAGCCCCAGCATTTT. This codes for CASSEGQASNQPQHF.

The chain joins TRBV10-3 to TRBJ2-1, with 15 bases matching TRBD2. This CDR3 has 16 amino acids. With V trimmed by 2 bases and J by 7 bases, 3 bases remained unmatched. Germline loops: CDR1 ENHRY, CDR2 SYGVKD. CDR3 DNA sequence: TGTGCCATCAGTGAGGGACTAGCGGGAGGGCAGAATGAGCAGTTCTTC. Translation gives CAISEGLAGGQNEQFF.

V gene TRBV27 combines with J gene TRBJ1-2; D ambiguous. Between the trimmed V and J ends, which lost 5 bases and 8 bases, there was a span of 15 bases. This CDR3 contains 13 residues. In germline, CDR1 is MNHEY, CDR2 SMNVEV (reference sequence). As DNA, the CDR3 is TGTGCCAGCAGTACCGGACTCCGGTGGGGCTACACCTTC. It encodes CASSTGLRWGYTF.

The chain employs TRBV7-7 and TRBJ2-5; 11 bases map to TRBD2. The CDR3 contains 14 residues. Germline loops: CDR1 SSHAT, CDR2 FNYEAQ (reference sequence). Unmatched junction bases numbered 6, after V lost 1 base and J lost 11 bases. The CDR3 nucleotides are TGTGCCAGCAGCTTAGGGCGAACTAGCGGGAGTCAGTACTTC. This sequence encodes CASSLGRTSGSQYF. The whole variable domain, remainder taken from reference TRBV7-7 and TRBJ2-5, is GAGVSQSPRYKVTKRGQDVTLRCDPISSHATLYWYQQALGQGPEFLTYFNYEAQPDKSGLPSDRFSAERPEGSISTLTIQRTEQRDSAMYRCASSLGRTSGSQYFGPGTRLLVL.

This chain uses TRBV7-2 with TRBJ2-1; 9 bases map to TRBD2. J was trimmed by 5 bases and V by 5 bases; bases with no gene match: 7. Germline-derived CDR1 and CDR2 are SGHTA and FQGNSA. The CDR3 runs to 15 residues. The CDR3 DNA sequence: TGTGCCAGCAGCCCAAGCGGGAGGCCTCACAATGAGCAGTTCTTC. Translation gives CASSPSGRPHNEQFF.

The chain's CDR3 is CASSRLGPPGADTQYF. CDR3 coding DNA: TGCGCCAGCAGCCGCCTAGGCCCCCCAGGGGCAGATACGCAGTATTTT. V gene TRBV4-1 combines with J gene TRBJ2-3; D is perhaps TRBD1 (6 bases). This CDR3 spans 16 amino acids. The V end was cut by 4 bases, the J end by 4 bases, with 18 bases between. From germline, CDR1 is MGHRA and CDR2 YSYEKL.